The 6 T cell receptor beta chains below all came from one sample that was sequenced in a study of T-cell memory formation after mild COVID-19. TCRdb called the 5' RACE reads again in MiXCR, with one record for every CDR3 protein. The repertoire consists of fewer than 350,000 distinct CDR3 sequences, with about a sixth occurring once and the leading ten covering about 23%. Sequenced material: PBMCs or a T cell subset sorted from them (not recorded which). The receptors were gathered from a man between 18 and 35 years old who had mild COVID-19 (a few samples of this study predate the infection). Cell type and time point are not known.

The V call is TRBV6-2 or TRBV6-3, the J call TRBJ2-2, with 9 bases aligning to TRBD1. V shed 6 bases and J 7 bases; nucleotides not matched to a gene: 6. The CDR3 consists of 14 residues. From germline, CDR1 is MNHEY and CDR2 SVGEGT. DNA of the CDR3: TGTGCCAGCAGAAGGACAGGGGTTCTCGGGGAGCTGTTTTTT. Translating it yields CASRRTGVLGELFF.

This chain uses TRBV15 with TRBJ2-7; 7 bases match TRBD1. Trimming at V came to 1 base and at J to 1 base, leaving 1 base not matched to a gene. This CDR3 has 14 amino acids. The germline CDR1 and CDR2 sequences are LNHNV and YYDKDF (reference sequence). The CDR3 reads CATSRGDSSYEQYF. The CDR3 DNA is TGTGCCACCAGCAGAGGGGACAGTTCCTACGAGCAGTACTTC.

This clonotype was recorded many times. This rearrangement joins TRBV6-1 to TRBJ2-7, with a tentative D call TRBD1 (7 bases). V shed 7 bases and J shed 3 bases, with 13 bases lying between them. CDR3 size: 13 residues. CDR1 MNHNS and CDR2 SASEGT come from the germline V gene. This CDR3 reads CASKRGDSYEQYF. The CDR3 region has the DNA TGTGCCAGCAAGCGCGGGGACAGCTACGAGCAGTACTTC.

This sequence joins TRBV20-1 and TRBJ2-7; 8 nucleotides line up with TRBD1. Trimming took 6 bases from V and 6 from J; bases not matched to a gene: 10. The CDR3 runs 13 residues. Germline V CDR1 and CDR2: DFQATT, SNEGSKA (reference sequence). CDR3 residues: CSASRTGRPEQYF. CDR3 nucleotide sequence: TGCAGTGCGTCTAGGACAGGGAGACCCGAGCAGTACTTC.

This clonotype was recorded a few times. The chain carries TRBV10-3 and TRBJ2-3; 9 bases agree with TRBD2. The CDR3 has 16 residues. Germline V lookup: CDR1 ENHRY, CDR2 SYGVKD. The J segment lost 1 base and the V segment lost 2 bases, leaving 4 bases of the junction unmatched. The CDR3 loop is CAISEVQRGGTDTQYF. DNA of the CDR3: TGTGCCATCAGTGAGGTCCAGCGGGGGGGCACAGATACGCAGTATTTT.

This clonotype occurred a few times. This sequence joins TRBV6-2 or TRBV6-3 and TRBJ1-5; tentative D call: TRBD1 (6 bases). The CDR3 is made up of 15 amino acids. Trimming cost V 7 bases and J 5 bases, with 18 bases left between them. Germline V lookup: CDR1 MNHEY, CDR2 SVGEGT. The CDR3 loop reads CASTPGGQGHQPQHF. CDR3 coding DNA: TGTGCCAGCACCCCCGGGGGCCAGGGCCATCAGCCCCAGCATTTT.